This T cell receptor (beta chain) is from a study of blood T cell repertoires in COVID-19 (dated by TCRdb to 2018 to 2021). As for the study more broadly: Samples from collaborators originated in the United States, Italy and Spain and spanned both the acute and convalescent phases of COVID-19. Sample metadata almost always included a de-identified subject ID, COVID-19 status, age in years and sex. The samples were drawn from the first 160 participants of the ongoing ImmuneRACE study and from roughly 1,300 subjects provided by 6 global collaborators. The repertoires were made available in a free public database intended to serve as a resource for research on the immune response to SARS-CoV-2. Deeply sampled blood TCRbeta repertoires from subjects exposed to, actively infected with, or recovered from COVID-19 were included in the dataset. HLA class I and class II types, where available, came from metadata supplied by the sample provider rather than from assay-based typing. The material from the prospective study consisted of cDNA or gDNA derived from T cells, B-cell-depleted T cells, or PBMCs.

Each collaborating institution followed its own protocols to collect whole blood in K2EDTA tubes. For TCRbeta analysis, collaborator samples were shipped as frozen whole blood, as isolated PBMCs, or as DNA extracted from either sample type. The study at large found these results: Clinical and demographic metadata were provided uncurated, with the amount varying by source and participant.

The CDR3 goes from the cysteine to the phenylalanine over 14 residues. Solely the CDR3 DNA is kept, with 42 bases framed from the first base. Between the V and J ends, shortened by 6 bases and 0 bases respectively, the junction contains 11 bases. As encoded in the germline V gene, CDR1 is MDHEN while CDR2 is SYDVKM. TCRbeta CDR3 regions were amplified from genomic DNA using the immunoSEQ Assay, a bias-controlled multiplex PCR. Per the original workflow: The number of nucleated cells in each sample was estimated by amplification of reference gene primers within the assay. To quantify the absolute abundance of each unique TCRbeta CDR3 rearrangement, sequence reads were collapsed and filtered. For each sample, productive Simpson clonality was calculated by taking the square root of Simpson's diversity index across productive rearrangements. This immuneACCESS table, as held by TCRdb, lists in-frame sequences with V and J called but not all clones. Of the missing ones, under half trace to an unresolved V gene in checked studies; the others have no known cause. V, J and clone size derive from that table, while D and trimming were established from the DNA sequence. A total of around 180,000 clones appear in this sample, about nine tenths of them only once. The ten largest clones add up to under 25% of the sample.

Regarding this clone: Its cognate antigen has yet to be identified. No base quality information exists; no much larger clone differs at one position.

Sequenced material: peripheral blood. Rearrangement joined TRBV28 to TRBJ1-1, with the D gene call left open. The origin of this receptor is a man aged 65 to 85 with active or convalescent COVID-19. The DNA is as follows: TGTGCCAGCAGACCTGGTACATTGAACACTGAAGCTTTCTTT. Its protein is CASRPGTLNTEAFF.